The present TCR beta chain was sequenced within a study of blood T cell repertoires in COVID-19. Study information: Sites across the United States, Italy and Spain contributed samples from acute and convalescent COVID-19. In each case, the material was cDNA or gDNA derived from T cells, B-cell-depleted T cells, or PBMCs.

Per the study methods: Estimated nucleated cell counts came from reference gene primer amplification. TCRdb keeps only in-frame clones here, not all; method: immunoSEQ multiplex PCR. V and J calls plus clone size are reproduced from that table; the DNA served to infer D and trimming. Here the sample spans approximately 100,000 clones, less than 85% being singletons. This clone has a handful of counts. This TCR was sampled from a man between 65 and 85 years old with active or convalescent COVID-19. Sequenced sample: peripheral blood.

The CDR3 loop reads CASSDVAGGIANEKLFF. The CDR3 DNA sequence: TGTGCCAGCAGTGACGTCGCAGGGGGAATAGCGAATGAAAAACTGTTTTTT. The chain has TRBV6-4 and TRBJ1-4; 7 nucleotides align to TRBD1. The junction had 11 bases not matched to a gene; V was cut back by 2 bases and J by 5 bases. CDR1 is MRHNA, CDR2 SNTAGT, per germline. The CDR3 has 17 residues.